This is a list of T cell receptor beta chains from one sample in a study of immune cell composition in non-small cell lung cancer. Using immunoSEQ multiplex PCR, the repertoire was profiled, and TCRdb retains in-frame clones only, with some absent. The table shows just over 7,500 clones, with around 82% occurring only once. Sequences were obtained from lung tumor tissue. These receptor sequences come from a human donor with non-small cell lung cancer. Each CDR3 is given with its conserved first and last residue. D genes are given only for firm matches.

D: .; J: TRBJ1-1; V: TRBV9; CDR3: CASSVEGTEAFF
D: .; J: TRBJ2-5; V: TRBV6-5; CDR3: CASSNWGEQGTQYF
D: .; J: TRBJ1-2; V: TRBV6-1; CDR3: CASSEGSGTSYGYTF
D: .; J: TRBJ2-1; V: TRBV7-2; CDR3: CASSLTLSFENEQFF
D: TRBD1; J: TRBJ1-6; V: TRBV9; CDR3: CASSVATGSGSPLHF
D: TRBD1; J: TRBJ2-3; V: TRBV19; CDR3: CASSIGTGAADTQYF
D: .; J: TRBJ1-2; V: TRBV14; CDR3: CASSPGYGYTF
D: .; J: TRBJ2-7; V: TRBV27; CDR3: CASSPTGTPYEQYF
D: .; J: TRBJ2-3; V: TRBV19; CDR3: CASREQEYTDTQYF
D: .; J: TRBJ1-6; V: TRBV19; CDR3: CASSIAGVNSPLHF
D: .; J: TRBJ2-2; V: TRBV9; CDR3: CASSVGTPGELFF
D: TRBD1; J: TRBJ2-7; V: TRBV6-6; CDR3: CASSGAGQGYEQYF
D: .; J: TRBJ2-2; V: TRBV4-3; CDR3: CASSQDWSAANTGELFF
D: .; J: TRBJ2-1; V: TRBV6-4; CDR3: CASSAVIGDFNEQFF
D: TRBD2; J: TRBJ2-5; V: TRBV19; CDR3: CASSRTSGGGWETQYF
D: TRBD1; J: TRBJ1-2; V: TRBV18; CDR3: CASSPRQGTNYGYTF
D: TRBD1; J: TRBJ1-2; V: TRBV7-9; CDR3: CASRGDRGSHGYTF
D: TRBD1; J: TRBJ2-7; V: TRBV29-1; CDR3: CSVSLPGQGAYEQYF
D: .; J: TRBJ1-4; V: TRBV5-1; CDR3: CASSSQGVGEKLFF
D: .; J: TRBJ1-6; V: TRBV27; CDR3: CASSFREYGSPLHF
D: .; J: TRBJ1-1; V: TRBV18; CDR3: CASSPGRNTEAFF
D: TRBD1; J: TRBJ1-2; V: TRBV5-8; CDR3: CASSRPGQGYGYTF
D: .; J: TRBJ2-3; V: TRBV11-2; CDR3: CASRAGNGQADTQYF
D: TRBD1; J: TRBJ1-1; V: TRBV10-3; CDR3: CAIRTGTNTEAFF
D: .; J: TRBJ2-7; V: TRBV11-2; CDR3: CASRNRGEGGYEQYF
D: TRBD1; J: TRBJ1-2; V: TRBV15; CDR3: CATSRDQGANYGYTF
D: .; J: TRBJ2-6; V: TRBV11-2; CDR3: CASSSLSGAGGSGANVLTF
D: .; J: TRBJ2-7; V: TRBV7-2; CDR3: CASSLGTVREQYF
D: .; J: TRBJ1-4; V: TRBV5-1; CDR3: CASSLLGSNEKLFF
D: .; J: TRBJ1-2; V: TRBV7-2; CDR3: CASSSPNYGYTF
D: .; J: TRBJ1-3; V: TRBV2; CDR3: CASSEVRYSGNTIYF
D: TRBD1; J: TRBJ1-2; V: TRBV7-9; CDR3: CASSQDAGQNYGYTF
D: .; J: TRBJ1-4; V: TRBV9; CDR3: CASSRTDGQGEKLFF
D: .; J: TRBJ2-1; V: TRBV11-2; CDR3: CASSLGRANNEQFF
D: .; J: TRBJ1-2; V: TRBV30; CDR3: CAWSDQGPVSGYTF
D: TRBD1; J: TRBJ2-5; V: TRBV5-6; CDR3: CASSWGTGLQETQYF
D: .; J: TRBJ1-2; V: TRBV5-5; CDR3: CASSLVQRSSNGYTF
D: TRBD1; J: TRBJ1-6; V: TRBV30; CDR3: CAWSRNRGQGSPLHF
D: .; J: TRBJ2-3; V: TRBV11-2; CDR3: CASSSSRGAAQYF
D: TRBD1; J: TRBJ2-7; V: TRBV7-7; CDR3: CASSFAPGGQGYEQYF